This T cell receptor (beta chain) stems from a study of cytotoxic CD8 clonotypes in ibrutinib-treated CLL (dated by TCRdb to the early 2020s). As for the study more broadly: The cohort was composed of about 10 relapsed/refractory and fewer than 16 treatment-naive patients; IGHV unmutated status was identified in some 17 patients. Responses were partial in roughly 25 patients and complete in 2; after median around 68 months follow-up, some 15 stayed in remission and some twelve progressed. Samples at response were collected after a median of roughly 13 months of treatment, with a range of roughly 6 to 40 months. Samples averaged about 260,000 productive templates and 90,000 to 95,000 productive rearrangements. Longitudinal samples were available for about 30% of the roughly 86 trial participants. Cryopreserved peripheral blood mononuclear cells were collected at three points: before therapy, at response, and at either sustained remission or disease progression. Every sample from remission and from progressive disease was obtained while the patients were still on ibrutinib. Overall study results and their limits: Sampling times were not matched between sustained-remission and progressing patients, and lymph node repertoires were not studied. At baseline, clonality was higher than in age-matched healthy donors and showed a strong correlation with circulating CD8+ T-cell counts. Public clonotypes were rare and either shrank or stayed stable during treatment, and the rise in clonality at ibrutinib response reflected expansion of private clonotypes. An increase in clonality was observed at ibrutinib response, with clonality remaining stable during sustained remission and falling back toward baseline at progression.

The CDR3 numbers 16 residues from cysteine through phenylalanine. Of all the DNA, just the CDR3 is kept, 48 bases in frame from base 1. V is pared back by 4 bases and J by 3 bases, with 16 bases lying between the germline termini. CDR1 and CDR2 are read off the germline V gene as SGHAT and FQNNGV. In the paper's terms, the time point label means: approximately 11 months on ibrutinib. Approximately 2 micrograms of genomic DNA were extracted from cryopreserved PBMCs for TCR beta library preparation. High-throughput TCR beta sequencing was performed on longitudinal blood samples from CLL patients receiving ibrutinib monotherapy. The patients took part in an open-label, single-center phase 2 trial of ibrutinib monotherapy. A MiSeq instrument was used for deep resolution sequencing, which targeted depths ranging from 1 in 1 million up to 1 in 200,000 T cells, with coverage averaging 10x for each clonotype. The immunoSEQ hsTCRB Kit was used to generate TCR beta libraries. As for how the authors treated the data: Data were analyzed with ImmunoSEQ Data Assistant and ImmunoSEQ Analyzer, with V, D and J genes assigned per IMGT definitions. Clonality, with values ranging from 0 to 1, was calculated as one minus the normalized Shannon entropy of productive rearrangement frequencies. Public clonotype analysis was restricted to overrepresented clonotypes comprising at least 0.05% of each patient's repertoire. Some 13 age-matched healthy donor repertoires from immuneACCESS served as clonality controls. TCRdb stores this immuneACCESS table with in-frame sequences only. Part of the clones is absent; in the studies checked, under half of the shortfall reflects unresolved V genes, and no reason is known for the rest. V, J and clone size were drawn from that table, and D and trimming were deduced from the DNA. A total of approximately 100,000 clones appear in this sample, 70% to 80% of them only once. The ten most abundant clones make up 25% to 40% of the sample.

Of note for this clone: Its cognate antigen has yet to be identified. No much larger clonotype is one base removed from it; base qualities were not supplied.

The chain was built from TRBV11-2 and TRBJ1-5; D gene: possibly TRBD1, on 6 matching bases. The sample in question was PBMCs, obtained after 12 months of ibrutinib treatment. The origin of this receptor is a human donor with chronic lymphocytic leukemia. The CDR3 region has the sequence CASSSRRGTTNQPQHF. The bases read TGTGCCAGCAGCTCACGTCGGGGGACAACCAATCAGCCCCAGCATTTT.